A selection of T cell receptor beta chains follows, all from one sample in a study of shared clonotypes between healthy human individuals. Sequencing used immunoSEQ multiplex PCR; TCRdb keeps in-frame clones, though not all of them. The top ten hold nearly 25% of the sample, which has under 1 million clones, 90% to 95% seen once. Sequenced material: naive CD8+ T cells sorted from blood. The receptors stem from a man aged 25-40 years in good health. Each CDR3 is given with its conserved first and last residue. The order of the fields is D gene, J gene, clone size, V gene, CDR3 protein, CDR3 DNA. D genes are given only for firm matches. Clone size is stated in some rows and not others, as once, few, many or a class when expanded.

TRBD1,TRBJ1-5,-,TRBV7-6,CASSLGDSTMNQPQHF,TGTGCCAGCAGCTTAGGGGACAGCACAATGAATCAGCCCCAGCATTTT
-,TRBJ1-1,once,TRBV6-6,CASCLERTEAFF,TGTGCCAGCTGCCTTGAACGCACTGAAGCTTTCTTT
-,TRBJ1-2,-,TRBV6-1,CASSEGGSVGYGYTF,TGTGCCAGCAGTGAAGGAGGCTCTGTTGGATATGGCTACACCTTC
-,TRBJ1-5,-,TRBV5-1,CASSPLGGGNQPQHF,TGCGCCAGCAGCCCCCTCGGGGGTGGCAATCAGCCCCAGCATTTT
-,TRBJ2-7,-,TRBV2,CASTDKYEQYF,TGTGCCAGCACCGACAAGTACGAGCAGTACTTC
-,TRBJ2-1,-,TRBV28,CASSLRGPAGIDEQFF,TGTGCCAGCAGTTTAAGGGGCCCAGCTGGAATAGATGAGCAGTTCTTC
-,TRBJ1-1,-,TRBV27,CASSSIPGTENTEAFF,TGTGCCAGCAGTTCCATACCCGGGACCGAGAACACTGAAGCTTTCTTT
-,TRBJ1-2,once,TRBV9,CASSGSREDPANYGYTF,TGTGCCAGCAGCGGAAGCAGGGAAGATCCCGCCAACTATGGCTACACCTTC
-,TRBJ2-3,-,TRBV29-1,CSVEYSGLPSTDTQYF,TGCAGCGTTGAATATTCAGGGCTCCCTTCCACAGATACGCAGTATTTT
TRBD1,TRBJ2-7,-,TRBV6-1,CASSEWTGPGYEQYF,TGTGCCAGCAGTGAATGGACAGGTCCCGGCTACGAGCAGTACTTC
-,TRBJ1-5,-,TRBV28,CASSRTQKSRDSNQPQHF,TGTGCCAGCAGTCGGACCCAAAAGTCCAGGGATTCCAATCAGCCCCAGCATTTT
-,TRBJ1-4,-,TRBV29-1,CSVGYDSNEKLFF,TGCAGCGTTGGGTACGATTCTAATGAAAAACTGTTTTTT
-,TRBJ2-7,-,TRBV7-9,CASSLKVDEQYF,TGTGCCAGCAGCTTAAAGGTGGACGAGCAGTACTTC
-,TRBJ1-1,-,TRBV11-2,CASSLFRVLARNTEAFF,TGTGCCAGCAGCTTATTTAGAGTGTTAGCTCGGAACACTGAAGCTTTCTTT
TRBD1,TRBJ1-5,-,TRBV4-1,CASSPQPQGHQPQHF,TGCGCCAGCAGCCCCCAACCACAGGGGCATCAGCCCCAGCATTTT
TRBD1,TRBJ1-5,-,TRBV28,CASSFPRGGPNQPQHF,TGTGCCAGCAGTTTCCCGCGAGGGGGCCCCAATCAGCCCCAGCATTTT
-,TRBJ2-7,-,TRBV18,CASSLDPGADEQYF,TGTGCCAGCTCACTTGATCCGGGGGCAGACGAGCAGTACTTC
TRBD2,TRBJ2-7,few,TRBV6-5,CASSYSREGGSYEQYF,TGTGCCAGCAGTTACTCGAGGGAGGGAGGCTCCTACGAGCAGTACTTC
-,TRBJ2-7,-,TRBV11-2,CASSSLTYEQYF,TGTGCCAGCAGCTCCTTGACCTACGAGCAGTACTTC
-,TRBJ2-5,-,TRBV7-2,CASSLQSSMETQYF,TGTGCCAGCAGCTTACAATCGAGTATGGAGACCCAGTACTTC
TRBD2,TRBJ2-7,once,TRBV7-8,CASSLFRGATGGSYEQYF,TGTGCCAGCAGCTTATTCCGGGGAGCGACGGGAGGGTCCTACGAGCAGTACTTC
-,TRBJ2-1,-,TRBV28,CASTRGSSSYNEQFF,TGTGCCAGCACCCGTGGCTCCAGCTCCTACAATGAGCAGTTCTTC
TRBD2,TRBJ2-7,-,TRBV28,CASSPILAGQYEQYF,TGTGCCAGCAGTCCAATACTAGCGGGACAATACGAGCAGTACTTC
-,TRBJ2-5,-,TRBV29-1,CSVDGLGGQRQETQYF,TGCAGCGTTGATGGATTAGGGGGACAAAGGCAAGAGACCCAGTACTTC
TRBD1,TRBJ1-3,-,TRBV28,CASSPTGTLGGNTIYF,TGTGCCAGCAGTCCGACAGGGACCCTGGGGGGAAACACCATATATTTT